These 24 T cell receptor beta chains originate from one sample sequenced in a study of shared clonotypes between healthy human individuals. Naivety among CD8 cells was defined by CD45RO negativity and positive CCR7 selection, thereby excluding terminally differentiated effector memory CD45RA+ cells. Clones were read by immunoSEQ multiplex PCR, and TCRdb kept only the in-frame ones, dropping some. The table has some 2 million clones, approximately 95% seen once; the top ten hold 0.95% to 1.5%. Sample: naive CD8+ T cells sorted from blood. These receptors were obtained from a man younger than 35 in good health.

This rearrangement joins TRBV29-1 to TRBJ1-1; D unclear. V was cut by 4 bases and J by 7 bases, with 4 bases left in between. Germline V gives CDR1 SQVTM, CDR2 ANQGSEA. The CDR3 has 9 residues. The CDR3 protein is CSVGDEAFF. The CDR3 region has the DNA TGCAGCGTTGGCGATGAAGCTTTCTTT.

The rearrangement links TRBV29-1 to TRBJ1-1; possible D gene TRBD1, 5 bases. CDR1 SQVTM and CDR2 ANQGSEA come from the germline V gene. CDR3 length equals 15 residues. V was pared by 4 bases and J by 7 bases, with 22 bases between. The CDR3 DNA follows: TGCAGCGTTGGGACATTTTCGGTAGGTGGGAGTGAAGCTTTCTTT. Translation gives CSVGTFSVGGSEAFF.

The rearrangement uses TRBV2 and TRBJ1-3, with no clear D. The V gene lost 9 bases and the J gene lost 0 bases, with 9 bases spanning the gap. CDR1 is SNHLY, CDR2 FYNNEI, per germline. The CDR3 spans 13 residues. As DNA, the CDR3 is TGTGCCAGTCAGGAGAGCTCTGGAAACACCATATATTTT. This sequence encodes CASQESSGNTIYF. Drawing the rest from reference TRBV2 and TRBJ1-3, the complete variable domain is EPEVTQTPSHQVTQMGQEVILRCVPISNHLYFYWYRQILGQKVEFLVSFYNNEISEKSEIFDDQFSVERPDGSNFTLKIRSTKLEDSAMYFCASQESSGNTIYFGEGSWLTVV.

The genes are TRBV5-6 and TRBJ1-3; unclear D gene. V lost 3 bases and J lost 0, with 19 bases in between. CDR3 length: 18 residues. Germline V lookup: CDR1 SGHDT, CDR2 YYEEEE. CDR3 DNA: TGTGCCAGCAGCTCGGGGTGGGGATCAAAGAGCTCTGGAAACACCATATATTTT. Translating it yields CASSSGWGSKSSGNTIYF.

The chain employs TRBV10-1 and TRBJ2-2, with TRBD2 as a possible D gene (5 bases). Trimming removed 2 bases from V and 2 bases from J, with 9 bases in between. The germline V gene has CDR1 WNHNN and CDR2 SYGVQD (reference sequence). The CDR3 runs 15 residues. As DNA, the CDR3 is TGCGCCAGCAGTGAGCTTGGACTCAACACCGGGGAGCTGTTTTTT. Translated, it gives CASSELGLNTGELFF.

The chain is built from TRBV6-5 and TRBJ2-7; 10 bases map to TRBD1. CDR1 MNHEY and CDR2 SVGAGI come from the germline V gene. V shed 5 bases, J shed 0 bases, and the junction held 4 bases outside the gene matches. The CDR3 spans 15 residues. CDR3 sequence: CASSPGTGDSYEQYF. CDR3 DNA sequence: TGTGCCAGCAGTCCGGGGACAGGGGACTCCTACGAGCAGTACTTC.

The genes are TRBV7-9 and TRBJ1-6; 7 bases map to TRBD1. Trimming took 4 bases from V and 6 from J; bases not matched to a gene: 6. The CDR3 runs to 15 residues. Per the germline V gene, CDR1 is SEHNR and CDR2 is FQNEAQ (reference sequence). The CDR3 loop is CASSSDRALNSPLHF. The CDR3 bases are TGTGCCAGCAGCTCCGACAGGGCCCTTAATTCACCCCTCCACTTT.

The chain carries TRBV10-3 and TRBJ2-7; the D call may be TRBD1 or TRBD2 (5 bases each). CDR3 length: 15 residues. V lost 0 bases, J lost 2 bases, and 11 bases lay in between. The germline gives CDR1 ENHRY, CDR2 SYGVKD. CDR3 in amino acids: CAISESPGQTYEQYF. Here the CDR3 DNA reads TGTGCCATCAGTGAGTCGCCGGGGCAAACCTACGAGCAGTACTTC.

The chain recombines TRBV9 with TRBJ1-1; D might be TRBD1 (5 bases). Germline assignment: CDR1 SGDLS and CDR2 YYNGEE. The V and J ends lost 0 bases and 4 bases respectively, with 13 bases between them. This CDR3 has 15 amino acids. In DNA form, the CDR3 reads TGTGCCAGCAGCGTAGACGAGGGGCGAGGCACTGAAGCTTTCTTT. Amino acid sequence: CASSVDEGRGTEAFF.

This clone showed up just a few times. The CDR3 DNA reads TGTGCCAGCACGGGGGTGGGGTTTGGTGGCTACACCTTC. The encoded protein is CASTGVGFGGYTF. The genes are TRBV21-1 and TRBJ1-2. TRBV21-1 is flagged as a pseudogene. The CDR3 loop spans 13 amino acids.

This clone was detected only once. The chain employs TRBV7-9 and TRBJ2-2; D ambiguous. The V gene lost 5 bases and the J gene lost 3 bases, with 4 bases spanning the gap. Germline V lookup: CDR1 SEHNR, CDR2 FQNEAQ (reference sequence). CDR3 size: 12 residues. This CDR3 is CASSADTGELFF. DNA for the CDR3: TGTGCCAGCAGCGCCGACACCGGGGAGCTGTTTTTT.

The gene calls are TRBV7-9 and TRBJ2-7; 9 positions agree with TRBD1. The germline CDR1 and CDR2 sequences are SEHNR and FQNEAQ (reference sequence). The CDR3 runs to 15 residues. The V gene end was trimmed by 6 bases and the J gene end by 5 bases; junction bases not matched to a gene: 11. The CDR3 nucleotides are TGTGCCAGCAGAGGACAGGGGCAGTTAGGAGACGAGCAGTACTTC. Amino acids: CASRGQGQLGDEQYF.

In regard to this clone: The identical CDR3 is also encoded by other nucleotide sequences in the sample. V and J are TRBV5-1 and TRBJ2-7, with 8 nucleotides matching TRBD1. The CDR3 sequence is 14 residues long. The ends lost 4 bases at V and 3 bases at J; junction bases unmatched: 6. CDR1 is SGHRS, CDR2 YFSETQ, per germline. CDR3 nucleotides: TGCGCCAGCAGCGGCGGACAGGGCTTCTACGAGCAGTACTTC. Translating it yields CASSGGQGFYEQYF.

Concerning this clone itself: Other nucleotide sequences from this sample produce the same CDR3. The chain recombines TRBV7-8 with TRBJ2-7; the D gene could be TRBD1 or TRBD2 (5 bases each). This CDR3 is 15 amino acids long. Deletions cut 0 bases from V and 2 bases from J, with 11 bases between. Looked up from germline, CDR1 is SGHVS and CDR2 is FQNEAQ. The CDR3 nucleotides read TGTGCCAGCAGCTTAGCGAGGCAGGGAGCCTACGAGCAGTACTTC. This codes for CASSLARQGAYEQYF.

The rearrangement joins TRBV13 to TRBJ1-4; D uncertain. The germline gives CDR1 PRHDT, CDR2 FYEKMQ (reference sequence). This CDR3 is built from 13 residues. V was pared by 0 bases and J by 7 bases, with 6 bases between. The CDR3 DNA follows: TGTGCCAGCAGCTTAGGTGGAGGTGAAAAACTGTTTTTT. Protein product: CASSLGGGEKLFF.

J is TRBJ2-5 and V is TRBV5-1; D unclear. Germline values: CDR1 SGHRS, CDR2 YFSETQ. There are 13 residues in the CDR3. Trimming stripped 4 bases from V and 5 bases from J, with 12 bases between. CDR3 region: CASSVGSGETQYF. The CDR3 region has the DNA TGCGCCAGCAGCGTAGGTTCTGGCGAGACCCAGTACTTC.

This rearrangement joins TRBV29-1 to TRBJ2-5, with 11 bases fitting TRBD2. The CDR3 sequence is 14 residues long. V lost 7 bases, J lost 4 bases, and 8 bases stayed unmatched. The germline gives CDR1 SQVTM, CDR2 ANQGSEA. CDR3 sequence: CSGLLAGERETQYF. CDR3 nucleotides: TGCAGCGGCTTACTAGCGGGAGAAAGAGAGACCCAGTACTTC.

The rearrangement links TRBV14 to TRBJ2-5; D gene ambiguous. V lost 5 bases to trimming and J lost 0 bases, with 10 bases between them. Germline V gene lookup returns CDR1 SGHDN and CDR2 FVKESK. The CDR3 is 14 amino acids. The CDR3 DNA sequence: TGTGCCAGCAGCTACGGGCAGTACCAAGAGACCCAGTACTTC. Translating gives CASSYGQYQETQYF. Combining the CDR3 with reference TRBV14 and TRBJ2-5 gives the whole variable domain EAGVTQFPSHSVIEKGQTVTLRCDPISGHDNLYWYRRVMGKEIKFLLHFVKESKQDESGMPNNRFLAERTGGTYSTLKVQPAELEDSGVYFCASSYGQYQETQYFGPGTRLLVL.

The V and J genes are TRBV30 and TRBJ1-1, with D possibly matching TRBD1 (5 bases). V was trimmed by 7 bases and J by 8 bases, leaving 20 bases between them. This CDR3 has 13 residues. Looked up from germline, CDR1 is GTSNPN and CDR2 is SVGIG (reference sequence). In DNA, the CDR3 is TGTGCCTTTTCCCCCGGGACGTTATTGGAAGCTTTCTTT. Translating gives CAFSPGTLLEAFF. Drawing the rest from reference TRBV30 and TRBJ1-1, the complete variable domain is SQTIHQWPATLVQPVGSPLSLECTVEGTSNPNLYWYRQAAGRGLQLLFYSVGIGQISSEVPQNLSASRPQDRQFILSSKKLLLSDSGFYLCAFSPGTLLEAFFGQGTRLTVV.

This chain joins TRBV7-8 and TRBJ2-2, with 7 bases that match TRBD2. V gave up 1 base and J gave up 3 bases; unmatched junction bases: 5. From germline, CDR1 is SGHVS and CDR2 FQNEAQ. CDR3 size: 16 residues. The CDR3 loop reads CASSLGSLADTGELFF. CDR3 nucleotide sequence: TGTGCCAGCAGCTTAGGTTCTCTAGCGGACACCGGGGAGCTGTTTTTT. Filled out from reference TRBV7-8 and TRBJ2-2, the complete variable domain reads GAGVSQSPRYKVAKRGQDVALRCDPISGHVSLFWYQQALGQGPEFLTYFQNEAQLDKSGLPSDRFFAERPEGSVSTLKIQRTQQEDSAVYLCASSLGSLADTGELFFGEGSRLTVL.

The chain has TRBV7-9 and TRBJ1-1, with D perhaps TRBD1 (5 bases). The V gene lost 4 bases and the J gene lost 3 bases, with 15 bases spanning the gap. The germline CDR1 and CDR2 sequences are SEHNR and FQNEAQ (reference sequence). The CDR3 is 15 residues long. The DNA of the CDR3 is TGTGCCAGCAGCTCCCCGGATCGGGGGTACACTGAAGCTTTCTTT. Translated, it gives CASSSPDRGYTEAFF.

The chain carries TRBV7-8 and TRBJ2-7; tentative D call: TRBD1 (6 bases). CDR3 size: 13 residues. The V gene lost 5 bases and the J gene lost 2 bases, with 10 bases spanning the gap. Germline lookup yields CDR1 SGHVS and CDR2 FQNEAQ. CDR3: CASSPRTAYEQYF. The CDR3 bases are TGTGCCAGCAGCCCAAGGACAGCCTACGAGCAGTACTTC.

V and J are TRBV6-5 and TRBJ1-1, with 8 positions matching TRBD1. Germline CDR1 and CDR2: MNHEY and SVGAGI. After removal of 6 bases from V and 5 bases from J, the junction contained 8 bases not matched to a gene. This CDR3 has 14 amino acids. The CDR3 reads CASRPGRGQTEAFF. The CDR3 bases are TGTGCCAGCAGACCAGGCAGGGGGCAAACTGAAGCTTTCTTT.

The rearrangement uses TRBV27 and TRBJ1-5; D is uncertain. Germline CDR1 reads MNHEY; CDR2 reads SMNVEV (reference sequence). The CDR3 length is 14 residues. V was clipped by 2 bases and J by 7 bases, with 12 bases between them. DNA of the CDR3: TGTGCCAGCAGTTTAAGTGTAGGGTGGCAGCCCCAGCATTTT. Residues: CASSLSVGWQPQHF.